This TCR beta chain was sequenced during a study of cytomegalovirus exposure and HLA in healthy donors. 13 Jbeta primers and 60 Vbeta primers were used for the PCR. TCRdb's table, derived via immunoSEQ multiplex PCR, lists solely in-frame clones and lacks some. Found here are about 43,000 clones, approximately 75% of them singletons; the top ten hold roughly 1.3%. The CDR3 contains 18 residues. Germline lookup yields CDR1 LNHDA and CDR2 SQIVND (reference sequence). Trimming took 1 base from V and 2 from J, leaving 18 bases between them. Source material: PBMCs. The chain joins TRBV19 to TRBJ1-5; D uncertain. The receptor's source is a man aged 30-40 years in good health and CMV-seronegative. The CDR3 loop reads CASSIGGPADSGNQPQHF. DNA for the CDR3: TGTGCCAGTAGTATAGGAGGGCCGGCAGATTCAGGCAATCAGCCCCAGCATTTT. Supplemented by reference TRBV19 and TRBJ1-5, the full variable domain reads DGGITQSPKYLFRKEGQNVTLSCEQNLNHDAMYWYRQDPGQGLRLIYYSQIVNDFQKGDIAEGYSVSREKKESFPLTVTSAQKNPTAFYLCASSIGGPADSGNQPQHFGDGTRLSIL.